The present TCR beta chain was sequenced within a study of radiation and T cells in renal cell carcinoma. Study-wide results and caveats: In blood, top tumor clones expanded by 2 weeks, shrinking by 4. Baseline intratumoral clonotype presence is unknown without pretreatment biopsies.

Only in-frame clones appear in the TCRdb table, and some are missing; sequencing was by immunoSEQ multiplex PCR. This table holds approximately 150,000 clones, approximately 86% found once. The time point: blood 4 weeks post-SBRT, at nephrectomy. Treatment reported: 15 Gy SBRT to primary tumor, nephrectomy 4 weeks later. Radiation-treated patients gave blood at baseline, week 2 and week 4. The tumor was a clear cell renal cell carcinoma. CDR1 and CDR2 from the germline V gene are SGHVS and FQNEAQ. This CDR3 contains 14 residues. V was clipped by 6 bases and J by 3 bases, with 15 bases between them. With regard to this clone: The antigen is unknown.

This sequence joins TRBV7-8 and TRBJ2-7; a weak D match, TRBD2 (6 bases). The material sequenced was blood, taken from a patient whose treatment included radiotherapy and nephrectomy. This TCR derives from a woman in her fifties or sixties with renal cell carcinoma. The CDR3, as DNA: TGTGCCAGCAGTCCGTCTGCGCGGGGCTACGAGCAGTACTTC. Translation: CASSPSARGYEQYF.